This entry is about one T cell receptor (beta chain). Its antigen is currently not known. One base away there is no much larger clone; base qualities are not given. Relative to germline, V is missing 4 bases and J is missing 2 bases, with 5 bases of the junction outside any gene match. The CDR3 numbers 16 residues from cysteine through phenylalanine. Only CDR3 DNA remains: 48 bases, in frame from the first base. Looking up the germline V gene yields CDR1 SGHRS and CDR2 YFSETQ. This sample was included in a study of Ad26.COV2.S vaccination and SARS-CoV-2 variants (dated by TCRdb to about 2021). Regarding the research as a whole: TCRbeta repertoire sequencing served as the tool for gauging how specific and how broad the SARS-CoV-2-reactive T cell receptors were following Ad26.COV2.S vaccination. The TCR-sequenced set comprised around 30 samples: some 19 Ad26.COV2.S vaccine recipients, 5 placebo recipients and 8 SARS-CoV-2 convalescent individuals. Study-wide conclusions, independent of this receptor: Vaccine and placebo recipients had similar non-spike TCR breadth, a finding consistent with the vaccine containing only spike. Higher spike-specific TCR breadth was observed in Ad26.COV2.S recipients than in placebo recipients (P = 0.0014). The authors noted that the TCR breadth and depth analyses may have underestimated total T cell responses. After vaccination, substantial breadth of spike-specific CD8+ and CD4+ T cell responses was reported.

TCRbeta CDR3 regions were sequenced with the immunoSEQ Assay. After extraction, genomic DNA underwent amplification by bias-controlled multiplex PCR, followed by high-throughput sequencing. As for the original processing: To quantify the absolute abundance of every unique TCRbeta CDR3 region, sequences were collapsed and filtered. T cell fraction was estimated by normalization of TCRbeta template counts to usable DNA, with usable DNA being measured through amplification of reference genes present in all nucleated cells. Repertoire TCRs were annotated as SARS-CoV-2-specific when V gene, CDR3 amino acid sequence and J gene were exactly matched to a known reactive TCR set. The reference SARS-CoV-2 TCR set came from MIRA and was filtered for enrichment in COVID-19-positive ImmuneCODE repertoires, removing public or cross-reactive TCRs. Using the MIRA antigens, annotated TCRs were further analysed by specific ORF or by position within an ORF. Breadth was defined as the number of annotated unique rearrangements divided by the total number of unique productive rearrangements, and depth was defined as the summed frequency of the annotated unique rearrangements. Two-sided Wilcoxon rank-sum tests were used to compare TCR breadth between groups. TCRdb retrieved this table from immuneACCESS and kept in-frame rearrangements only. Not all clones are present; in checked studies, unresolved V genes account for under half, and no reason is known for the remainder. That table is the source of V, J and clone size, and D and trimming were worked out from the DNA. Within this sample are over 85,000 clones, with about four fifths of them counted one time only. Jointly, the top ten make up approximately 15% of the sample.

Sample time point, as interpreted from the label and publication: individuals recovered from natural SARS-CoV-2 infection. The sequence was collected from a human donor who had recovered from COVID-19. The chain was built from TRBV5-1 and TRBJ2-4, with 11 central nucleotides matching TRBD2. The source material was peripheral blood, sampled after recovery from COVID-19. At the DNA level, the sequence is TGCGCCAGCAGCATAACTAGCGGGAGTACCAAAAACATTCAGTACTTC. Its protein is CASSITSGSTKNIQYF.